The clone carrying this T cell receptor beta chain was picked up a small number of times. The CDR3 length is 15 residues. Trimming took off 2 bases at V and 9 bases at J, with 20 bases between the two ends. Looked up from germline, CDR1 is SQVTM and CDR2 is ANQGSEA. TCR sequencing used cDNA made by reverse transcription of extracted RNA. TCRdb keeps only in-frame clones here, not all; method: immunoSEQ multiplex PCR. The sample carries more than 85,000 clones, 35% to 50% recorded once. These data originate in a study of CD8+ T cells in alopecia areata. Specimen: CD4+ T cells sorted from blood. This sequence originates from a human donor with alopecia areata. The chain uses TRBV29-1 and TRBJ2-1; D is perhaps TRBD2 (5 bases). The CDR3 spells CSVELQAVLTGEQFF. CDR3 sequence (DNA): TGCAGCGTTGAACTACAAGCGGTCCTAACGGGTGAGCAGTTCTTC.